The clone carrying this T cell receptor beta chain was seen ten or more times. The data were taken from a study of T cells in Graves' hyperthyroidism and ophthalmopathy. As for the study in general: Blood from the periphery was taken at initial diagnosis, before any treatment.

Using RNA transcripts as the source, TCR beta CDR3 regions were amplified. With the HTBI primer set, the TCR CDR3 went through a first round of RT-PCR. One entry per CDR3 protein results from TCRdb running MiXCR on the multiplex PCR reads. This table has some 500,000 distinct CDR3 sequences, roughly 14% appearing once. Lactation, pregnancy, other autoimmune disease or uncontrolled infection led to exclusion of patients. Orbital computed tomography and thyroid ultrasound, together with serum TRAb and thyroxine and clinical symptoms, were used for diagnoses. CDR1 and CDR2 from the germline V gene are MGHDK and SYGVNS. CDR3 length: 18 amino acids. The V end was cut by 7 bases, the J end by 3 bases, with 28 bases between.

V gene TRBV25-1 combines with J gene TRBJ2-7; D perhaps matches TRBD2 (6 bases). Sequencing was carried out using blood. This receptor was obtained from a woman in her late teens or twenties with Graves' hyperthyroidism. The CDR3 protein is CASIEKRRDVDPYYEQYF. CDR3 DNA sequence: TGTGCCAGCATTGAGAAAAGGCGGGACGTCGACCCCTACTACGAGCAGTACTTC.